This T cell receptor (beta chain) was identified during a study of CD8 T cells in Susac syndrome. Random hexamers served to reverse transcribe roughly 0.5 to 1 ug RNA. Amplification of TCR beta CDR3 spanned 54 Vbeta and 13 Jbeta via immunoSEQ multiplex PCR. TCRdb processed the immunoSEQ multiplex PCR reads anew with MiXCR; each CDR3 protein has one entry. The sample holds some 300,000 distinct CDR3 sequences, approximately 90% seen once. The V end was cut by 0 bases, the J end by 4 bases, with 12 bases between. Germline V gene data show CDR1 as LGHNA and CDR2 as YSLEER. CDR3 length: 16 amino acids. Sequencing was done on a sample of CD8+ T cells from PBMCs. J is TRBJ2-2 and V is TRBV4-3, with D possibly TRBD2 on 6 matching bases. This receptor was obtained from a human donor with multiple sclerosis. The CDR3 nucleotides read TGCGCCAGCAGCCAAGAGGTGGGAGGCGGCACCGGGGAGCTGTTTTTT. This gives the protein CASSQEVGGGTGELFF.